These 32 T cell receptor beta chains were all obtained from the same sample, sequenced in a study of vaccination effects on CD4 cells after COVID-19. These TCRs are of unknown antigen specificity. Repertoires were generated with immunoSEQ multiplex PCR, while TCRdb's copy carries only in-frame clones and drops some. Of nearly 45,000 clones in the sample, about three quarters were seen once. Following 10 days of culture, CD4+ T cells were isolated. Participants got two doses of BNT162b2 or mRNA-1273 vaccine. The sample here was CD4+ T cells from PBMCs cultured without peptide, taken after COVID-19 vaccination. All receptors derive from a human donor who received a COVID-19 vaccine.

This clone was counted only a few times. This chain uses TRBV29-1 with TRBJ1-1; 7 bases map to TRBD1. CDR1 SQVTM and CDR2 ANQGSEA come from the germline V gene. V gave up 6 bases and J gave up 7 bases; unmatched junction bases: 5. The CDR3 is 11 residues long. The CDR3 coding sequence is TGCAGCGTCGGACAGGTGGGTGAAGCTTTCTTT. Amino acid sequence: CSVGQVGEAFF.

The chain uses TRBV3-1 (or the pseudogene TRBV3-2) and TRBJ2-3; weak D call: TRBD2 (6 bases). This CDR3 comprises 14 residues. Germline CDR1 LGHDT, CDR2 YNNKEL (reference sequence). Trimming took off 1 base at V and 2 bases at J, with 7 bases between the two ends. CDR3 DNA sequence: TGTGCCAGCAGCCAAGGGACTATCACAGATACGCAGTATTTT. Translation: CASSQGTITDTQYF.

The chain has TRBV30 and TRBJ1-5; 9 nucleotides align to TRBD1. CDR3 length: 16 residues. Germline V lookup: CDR1 GTSNPN, CDR2 SVGIG (reference sequence). Unmatched junction bases numbered 12, after V lost 2 bases and J lost 7 bases. CDR3 residues: CAWSPPVGQGRQPQHF. The CDR3, as DNA: TGTGCCTGGAGTCCCCCAGTTGGACAGGGGAGGCAGCCCCAGCATTTT. The full variable domain, with the rest looked up from reference TRBV30 and TRBJ1-5, is SQTIHQWPATLVQPVGSPLSLECTVEGTSNPNLYWYRQAAGRGLQLLFYSVGIGQISSEVPQNLSASRPQDRQFILSSKKLLLSDSGFYLCAWSPPVGQGRQPQHFGDGTRLSIL.

The rearrangement links TRBV6-5 to TRBJ2-2; TRBD2 agrees at 8 bases. The CDR3 spans 15 residues. The junction had 9 bases not matched to a gene; V was cut back by 5 bases and J by 7 bases. Germline-derived CDR1 and CDR2 are MNHEY and SVGAGI. CDR3 nucleotides: TGTGCCAGCAGTAAGGGACTAGTTCCGATCGGGGAGCTGTTTTTT. Translating gives CASSKGLVPIGELFF.

The chain links TRBV9 to TRBJ2-5; 10 bases fit TRBD2. Germline values: CDR1 SGDLS, CDR2 YYNGEE. There are 15 residues in the CDR3. Unmatched junction bases numbered 3, after V lost 3 bases and J lost 1 base. CDR3 coding DNA: TGTGCCAGCAGCGATAGCGGGGGGTCCCAAGAGACCCAGTACTTC. Its translation is CASSDSGGSQETQYF.

This chain uses TRBV18 with TRBJ1-3, with TRBD1 as a possible D gene (5 bases). V was pared by 1 base and J by 0 bases, with 7 bases between. The CDR3 sequence is 15 residues long. Germline loops: CDR1 KGHSH, CDR2 LQKENI. In DNA, the CDR3 is TGTGCCAGCTCACCACAAGGGGACTCTGGAAACACCATATATTTT. Its protein product is CASSPQGDSGNTIYF.

The chain couples TRBV19 to TRBJ1-1; no reliable D call. CDR3 size: 13 residues. In germline, CDR1 is LNHDA, CDR2 SQIVND (reference sequence). V lost 3 bases, J lost 6 bases, and 11 bases lay in between. Here the CDR3 reads CASSIGGRAEAFF. The DNA of the CDR3 is TGTGCCAGTAGTATTGGAGGGAGGGCTGAAGCTTTCTTT.

The CDR3 is CASSLDRTQTYEQYF. The CDR3 coding sequence is TGCGCCAGCAGCCTGGACAGGACTCAGACCTACGAGCAGTACTTC. The chain recombines TRBV5-1 with TRBJ2-7, with TRBD1 matching 7 bases. The J segment lost 2 bases and the V segment lost 4 bases, leaving 9 bases of the junction unmatched. The CDR3 covers 15 residues. The germline V gene encodes CDR1 SGHRS and CDR2 YFSETQ.

The chain uses TRBV6-5 and TRBJ1-4; no clear D. The CDR3 is 12 amino acids. V was shortened by 6 bases and J by 8 bases, with 10 bases between the two germline ends. Germline V gene data show CDR1 as MNHEY and CDR2 as SVGAGI. CDR3 nucleotides: TGTGCCAGCAGATCTTTCCGGGAAAAACTGTTTTTT. Residues: CASRSFREKLFF.

The V gene is TRBV2, the J gene TRBJ2-5; 7 bases match TRBD2. The ends lost 8 bases at V and 4 bases at J; junction bases unmatched: 7. Germline-derived CDR1 and CDR2 are SNHLY and FYNNEI. The CDR3 is 13 residues long. The CDR3 sequence is CASVGAGAETQYF. The DNA for the CDR3 is TGTGCCAGCGTCGGGGCGGGAGCAGAGACCCAGTACTTC.

The V and J genes are TRBV21-1 and TRBJ2-7; the D call in the table, TRBD1, was not verified against the DNA. TRBV21-1 is a documented pseudogene. The CDR3 is 15 amino acids. The CDR3 region is CASSKWQGRSYEQYF. The CDR3 coding sequence is TGTGCCAGCAGCAAATGGCAGGGTAGGTCCTACGAGCAGTACTTC.

By frequency in the sample, this clone is medium-sized. V and J are TRBV7-9 and TRBJ1-2; no firm D call. The germline V gene encodes CDR1 SEHNR and CDR2 FQNEAQ (reference sequence). The V end was cut by 0 bases, the J end by 0 bases, with 11 bases between. This CDR3 comprises 16 residues. The CDR3 loop is CASSLAQTRSNYGYTF. In nucleotides, the CDR3 is TGTGCCAGCAGCTTAGCACAGACACGGTCTAACTATGGCTACACCTTC. Drawing the rest from reference TRBV7-9 and TRBJ1-2, the complete variable domain is DTGVSQNPRHKITKRGQNVTFRCDPISEHNRLYWYRQTLGQGPEFLTYFQNEAQLEKSRLLSDRFSAERPKGSFSTLEIQRTEQGDSAMYLCASSLAQTRSNYGYTFGSGTRLTVV.

Note on this clone: At one end, the junction sequence differs from germline, possibly due to a read error. CDR3 protein: CASSPRGGEKLFF. CDR3 bases: TGTGCAAGCTCACCCCGAGGGGGGGAAAAACTGTTTTTT. This chain uses TRBV18 with TRBJ1-4; weak D call: TRBD1 (6 bases). The CDR3 totals 13 residues. Germline CDR1 and CDR2: KGHSH and LQKENI.

This sequence joins TRBV2 and TRBJ2-2; TRBD2 aligns across 13 bases. The germline CDR1 and CDR2 sequences are SNHLY and FYNNEI. Trimming at V came to 4 bases and at J to 7 bases, leaving 9 bases not matched to a gene. The CDR3 is 17 residues long. The CDR3 DNA sequence: TGTGCCAGCAGTGTAGGGGGACTAGCGGGATTTAGCGGGGAGCTGTTTTTT. Its protein product is CASSVGGLAGFSGELFF.

The chain links TRBV10-3 to TRBJ1-2, with 9 bases aligning to TRBD1. CDR1 ENHRY and CDR2 SYGVKD come from the germline V gene. The CDR3 spans 12 residues. Germline trimming cut 7 bases from V and 8 bases from J; bases unmatched to any gene: 5. The CDR3 region is CAIMGQGEGYTF. DNA for the CDR3: TGTGCCATCATGGGACAGGGAGAAGGCTACACCTTC.

In nucleotides, the CDR3 is TGTGCCAGCAGCTTAGTCGCGACTAGTCAAGAGACCCAGTACTTC. Protein sequence: CASSLVATSQETQYF. The V and J genes are TRBV7-6 and TRBJ2-5, with D maybe TRBD2 (6 bases). The CDR3 loop spans 15 amino acids. Germline-derived CDR1 and CDR2 are SGHVS and FNYEAQ. V was pared by 1 base and J by 2 bases, with 11 bases between.

V is TRBV5-5 and J is TRBJ1-1; D gene ambiguous. CDR1 and CDR2 (germline): SGHKS, YYEKEE (reference sequence). CDR3 size: 15 residues. V was clipped by 0 bases and J by 1 base, with 10 bases between them. In DNA form, the CDR3 reads TGTGCCAGCAGCTTGGGGCCCAGACAGAACACTGAAGCTTTCTTT. Its translation is CASSLGPRQNTEAFF.

Note on this clone: Other DNA sequences of this sample code for an identical CDR3. The V call is TRBV6-4, the J call TRBJ2-3; 10 bases align to TRBD2. This CDR3 contains 15 residues. The V and J ends lost 0 bases and 4 bases, in that order; junction bases with no gene match: 1. Per germline, CDR1 MRHNA and CDR2 SNTAGT. The CDR3 DNA is TGTGCCAGCAGTGACTCGAGCGGGGGGGCAGATACGCAGTATTTT. Its protein is CASSDSSGGADTQYF.

The V and J genes are TRBV11-2 and TRBJ2-7; 13 bases agree with TRBD2. The germline CDR1 and CDR2 sequences are SGHAT and FQNNGV. V trimming: 6 bases; J trimming: 0 bases; junction bases outside the gene matches: 2. There are 15 residues in the CDR3. The CDR3 is CASRGLAGTSYEQYF. CDR3 DNA: TGTGCCAGCAGGGGACTAGCGGGAACCTCCTACGAGCAGTACTTC. Together with reference TRBV11-2 and TRBJ2-7, the CDR3 gives the full variable domain: EAGVAQSPRYKIIEKRQSVAFWCNPISGHATLYWYQQILGQGPKLLIQFQNNGVVDDSQLPKDRFSAERLKGVDSTLKIQPAKLEDSAVYLCASRGLAGTSYEQYFGPGTRLTVT.

The V call is TRBV25-1, the J call TRBJ2-1, with 12 bases aligning to TRBD2. J was trimmed by 9 bases and V by 2 bases; bases with no gene match: 5. The CDR3 is 15 residues long. Per the germline V gene, CDR1 is MGHDK and CDR2 is SYGVNS. For the CDR3, the DNA is TGTGCCAGCAGTGAACCTAGCGGGGGGGCAGGTGAGCAGTTCTTC. The encoded protein is CASSEPSGGAGEQFF.

The V call is TRBV18, the J call TRBJ1-2, with 12 bases fitting TRBD1. V was pared by 2 bases and J by 4 bases, with 5 bases of the junction left unmatched. The germline V gene encodes CDR1 KGHSH and CDR2 LQKENI. This CDR3 region has 16 residues. The DNA for the CDR3 is TGTGCCAGCTCACCAACGGCGGGACAGGGGGCCTATGGCTACACCTTC. Its translation: CASSPTAGQGAYGYTF.

This clone was counted once. This chain joins TRBV5-1 and TRBJ2-5; D unclear. V shed 1 base and J shed 2 bases, with 9 bases lying between them. CDR3 length: 14 amino acids. Germline V gene sequence: CDR1 SGHRS, CDR2 YFSETQ. The CDR3 loop is CASSLTVGQETQYF. CDR3 DNA: TGCGCCAGCAGCTTGACAGTGGGACAAGAGACCCAGTACTTC.

The chain has TRBV30 and TRBJ1-3; D call uncertain. Germline CDR1 is GTSNPN and CDR2 is SVGIG (reference sequence). V shed 0 bases and J shed 9 bases, with 15 bases lying between them. The CDR3 extends over 14 amino acids. The CDR3 sequence: CAWSVGGDSGTIYF. The CDR3 DNA reads as TGTGCCTGGAGTGTAGGCGGAGATTCCGGCACCATATATTTT.

There are a few counts of this clone. This chain uses TRBV7-8 with TRBJ1-5; no firm D call. The germline V gene encodes CDR1 SGHVS and CDR2 FQNEAQ. The CDR3 covers 14 residues. The ends were cut back, 0 bases at V and 7 bases at J, with 10 bases in the middle. The CDR3 loop reads CASSLAGSGQPQHF. The CDR3 DNA follows: TGTGCCAGCAGCTTAGCGGGTTCCGGGCAGCCCCAGCATTTT. The full variable domain, in which reference TRBV7-8 and TRBJ1-5 provide the parts outside the CDR3, is GAGVSQSPRYKVAKRGQDVALRCDPISGHVSLFWYQQALGQGPEFLTYFQNEAQLDKSGLPSDRFFAERPEGSVSTLKIQRTQQEDSAVYLCASSLAGSGQPQHFGDGTRLSIL.

This clone was seen just once. The chain links TRBV4-1 to TRBJ2-3; TRBD2 matches at 8 bases. CDR3 length: 16 amino acids. V was pared by 9 bases and J by 2 bases, with 13 bases of the junction left unmatched. Germline-derived CDR1 and CDR2 are MGHRA and YSYEKL. For the CDR3, the DNA is TGCGCCAGTACCCAGCACCGGGGGGGGAACACAGATACGCAGTATTTT. Amino acids: CASTQHRGGNTDTQYF.

V and J are TRBV7-8 and TRBJ1-2, with D unresolved. V lost 5 bases, J lost 0 bases, and 22 bases lay in between. Germline CDR1 is SGHVS and CDR2 is FQNEAQ. The CDR3 is 18 amino acids. CDR3 loop: CASSLTSLAGSTNYGYTF. CDR3 in DNA: TGTGCCAGCAGCCTTACGTCCCTTGCTGGCAGTACTAACTATGGCTACACCTTC.

The chain recombines TRBV6-5 with TRBJ1-5, with 7 bases matching TRBD1. CDR1 MNHEY and CDR2 SVGAGI come from the germline V gene. The V segment lost 6 bases and the J segment 3 bases; nucleotides outside the gene matches: 5. The CDR3 runs 14 residues. This CDR3 is CASRRQGNNQPQHF. The CDR3 bases are TGTGCCAGCAGGCGACAGGGAAACAATCAGCCCCAGCATTTT.

V gene TRBV5-1 combines with J gene TRBJ2-3; D ambiguous. The V gene's germline CDR1 is SGHRS and CDR2 YFSETQ. V was trimmed by 0 bases and J by 0 bases, leaving 8 bases between them. CDR3 length: 15 amino acids. The CDR3 loop reads CASSLDLTSTDTQYF. The CDR3 nucleotides are TGCGCCAGCAGCTTGGACCTGACTAGCACAGATACGCAGTATTTT.

The rearrangement uses TRBV6-6 and TRBJ1-1, with D unclear. CDR1 and CDR2 (germline): MNHNY, SVGAGI (reference sequence). Trimming pared 8 bases from V and 6 bases from J, leaving 13 bases between. This CDR3 has 12 amino acids. In DNA, the CDR3 is TGTGCCAGCTTCTTCGTTGGCGCTGAAGCTTTCTTT. Translation gives CASFFVGAEAFF.

The chain couples TRBV4-2 to TRBJ2-5; a possible D gene is TRBD2 (6 bases). The CDR3 length is 16 residues. Looked up from germline, CDR1 is LGHNA and CDR2 is YNFKEQ. V was clipped by 2 bases and J by 3 bases, with 16 bases between them. CDR3: CASSQRGAPGEETQYF. The CDR3 coding sequence is TGTGCCAGCAGCCAAAGGGGCGCGCCGGGGGAAGAGACCCAGTACTTC.

This clone showed up just a few times. The rearrangement joins TRBV25-1 to TRBJ2-2; 9 positions agree with TRBD2. The CDR3 is 15 amino acids. Germline CDR1 and CDR2: MGHDK and SYGVNS. J gave up 5 bases and V 4 bases, and 5 bases lay outside the gene matches. The CDR3 sequence is CASSVGTSQTGELFF. Here the CDR3 DNA reads TGTGCCAGCAGTGTGGGGACTAGCCAAACCGGGGAGCTGTTTTTT. The entire variable domain, with the rest obtained from reference TRBV25-1 and TRBJ2-2, is as follows: EADIYQTPRYLVIGTGKKITLECSQTMGHDKMYWYQQDPGMELHLIHYSYGVNSTEKGDLSSESTVSRIRTEHFPLTLESARPSHTSQYLCASSVGTSQTGELFFGEGSRLTVL.

The CDR3 region has the DNA TGTGCCAGCAGCCAAGAAAGACTAGCGGGAGGTAATGAGCAGTTCTTC. Its protein product is CASSQERLAGGNEQFF. The V call is TRBV4-2, the J call TRBJ2-1, with 13 bases aligning to TRBD2. The CDR3 covers 16 residues. In germline, CDR1 is LGHNA, CDR2 YNFKEQ. V was pared by 0 bases and J by 7 bases, with 3 bases of the junction left unmatched.